This TCR beta chain is from a study of regulatory T cells in long-lasting Graves disease. The time point here: newly diagnosed GD, antithyroid drugs for less than 3 months. Isolated PBMC RNA provided the starting material for the TCR library. This CDR3 has 14 amino acids. V lost 3 bases and J lost 4; bases outside the gene matches: 4. Germline assignment: CDR1 MNHEY and CDR2 SMNVEV (reference sequence). iRepertoire HTBI primers and Arm-PCR of CDR3 regions built TCR beta libraries. TCRdb itself ran the multiplex PCR reads through MiXCR, one entry per CDR3 protein. The sample holds about 220,000 distinct CDR3 sequences, roughly a fifth seen once. The same sample was also used in a study of T cells in Graves' hyperthyroidism and ophthalmopathy.

The sequence came from a woman in her 30s with Graves disease. Sequencing was performed on peripheral blood mononuclear cells (PBMCs), taken at new diagnosis, from a patient treated with antithyroid drugs. V and J are TRBV27 and TRBJ1-2; 8 bases fit TRBD1. CDR3 DNA sequence: TGTGCCAGCAGTTTGTCAGGGGGCGGCTATGGCTACACCTTC. Encoded protein: CASSLSGGGYGYTF.